The 25 T cell receptor beta chains given below trace back to one sample, sequenced in a study of blood T cell repertoires in COVID-19. Assay used: immunoSEQ multiplex PCR; TCRdb lists only in-frame clones, some missing. The table shows some 150,000 clones, with 79% occurring only once. The source material was peripheral blood. Receptors were obtained from a man over 45 with active or convalescent COVID-19.

The chain joins TRBV27 to TRBJ1-2, with a possible D match to TRBD1 (6 bases). The V and J ends lost 2 bases and 5 bases respectively, with 15 bases between them. Germline CDR1 and CDR2: MNHEY and SMNVEV (reference sequence). The CDR3 is 15 amino acids. The CDR3 loop is CASSLRAGDRYGYTF. CDR3 coding DNA: TGTGCCAGCAGTTTAAGGGCAGGGGATAGGTATGGCTACACCTTC.

The chain combines TRBV28 with TRBJ1-2, with D unclear. Per germline, CDR1 MDHEN and CDR2 SYDVKM. V was pared by 3 bases and J by 4 bases, with 15 bases between. This CDR3 region has 15 residues. The DNA for the CDR3 is TGTGCCAGCAGTTTTGATGGGTTAAGAGGCTATGGCTACACCTTC. Translating gives CASSFDGLRGYGYTF.

This sequence joins TRBV5-1 and TRBJ1-2, with 12 bases that match TRBD1. This CDR3 comprises 13 residues. Germline loops: CDR1 SGHRS, CDR2 YFSETQ. V was pared by 3 bases and J by 10 bases, with 4 bases of the junction left unmatched. CDR3: CASSSGTGGDYTF. CDR3 coding DNA: TGCGCCAGCAGCTCCGGGACAGGGGGCGACTACACCTTC. Full variable domain (rest looked up from reference TRBV5-1 and TRBJ1-2): KAGVTQTPRYLIKTRGQQVTLSCSPISGHRSVSWYQQTPGQGLQFLFEYFSETQRNKGNFPGRFSGRQFSNSRSEMNVSTLELGDSALYLCASSSGTGGDYTFGSGTRLTVV.

This chain uses TRBV20-1 with TRBJ2-1; TRBD2 is a possible D gene (5 bases). CDR3 length: 13 residues. Germline V gene sequence: CDR1 DFQATT, CDR2 SNEGSKA (reference sequence). Trimming cost V 3 bases and J 6 bases, with 12 bases left between them. CDR3 residues: CSASSASRNEQFF. The CDR3 coding sequence is TGCAGTGCTAGTAGTGCTAGCCGCAATGAGCAGTTCTTC.

This clone was detected only a few times. The chain employs TRBV10-3 and TRBJ1-2; TRBD1 is a possible D gene (5 bases). The V end lost 7 bases, the J end lost 10 bases, and 16 bases lay between the germline ends. Germline V gene sequence: CDR1 ENHRY, CDR2 SYGVKD. CDR3 length: 12 residues. In nucleotides, the CDR3 is TGTGCCATCACCGGGGGGGGTGAGGACTACACCTTC. Encoded protein: CAITGGGEDYTF.

CDR3 region: CASSVGAGGYEQYF. The CDR3 DNA follows: TGTGCCAGCAGCGTAGGAGCGGGCGGGTACGAGCAGTACTTC. The chain couples TRBV9 to TRBJ2-7; D possibly corresponds to TRBD2 (6 bases). Germline CDR1 and CDR2: SGDLS and YYNGEE. The CDR3 loop spans 14 amino acids. The V gene lost 0 bases and the J gene lost 4 bases, with 11 bases spanning the gap.

The rearrangement joins TRBV5-1 to TRBJ2-1; maybe TRBD2 (5 bases). There are 14 residues in the CDR3. Germline CDR1 SGHRS, CDR2 YFSETQ. Trimming took 7 bases from V and 2 from J, leaving 13 bases between them. This CDR3 is CASRTYGTYNEQFF. In DNA, the CDR3 is TGCGCCAGCCGAACTTACGGGACCTACAATGAGCAGTTCTTC.

The V and J genes are TRBV3-1 (or the pseudogene TRBV3-2) and TRBJ2-1, with D maybe TRBD2 (6 bases). CDR1 LGHDT and CDR2 YNNKEL come from the germline V gene (reference sequence). This CDR3 contains 15 residues. Between the trimmed V and J ends, which lost 1 base and 8 bases, there was a span of 15 bases. As DNA, the CDR3 is TGTGCCAGCAGCCAAGGGGTACTCGGCGGGGATGAGCAGTTCTTC. It codes for CASSQGVLGGDEQFF.

This chain connects TRBV3-1 (or the pseudogene TRBV3-2) to TRBJ1-3; D remains ambiguous. Between the trimmed V and J ends, which lost 3 bases and 0 bases, there was a span of 15 bases. CDR1 and CDR2 from the germline V gene are LGHDT and YNNKEL (reference sequence). The CDR3 extends over 17 amino acids. The CDR3 nucleotides are TGTGCCAGCAGCCAGGGCCAGGTAACCATCTCTGGAAACACCATATATTTT. It encodes CASSQGQVTISGNTIYF.

The gene calls are TRBV19 and TRBJ2-7, with 7 bases that match TRBD2. V was pared by 1 base and J by 1 base, with 7 bases of the junction left unmatched. This CDR3 region has 16 residues. Germline loops: CDR1 LNHDA, CDR2 SQIVND (reference sequence). The CDR3 region has the DNA TGTGCCAGTAGTATAGGACTAGCCCTACGGTCCTACGAGCAGTACTTC. Translation: CASSIGLALRSYEQYF.

This sequence joins TRBV3-1 (or the pseudogene TRBV3-2) and TRBJ2-5; a weak D match, TRBD1 (5 bases). With 2 bases removed from V and 2 bases from J, the gap between germline ends came to 15 bases. There are 16 residues in the CDR3. Germline assignment: CDR1 LGHDT and CDR2 YNNKEL (reference sequence). CDR3 nucleotide sequence: TGTGCCAGCAGCCAACTGTTCTCGGACACACAAGAGACCCAGTACTTC. It is translated as CASSQLFSDTQETQYF.

The rearrangement joins TRBV2 to TRBJ1-1; no clear D gene. The CDR3 is 13 residues long. V was shortened by 4 bases and J by 2 bases, with 8 bases between the two germline ends. CDR1 is SNHLY and CDR2 is FYNNEI in the germline V gene. CDR3 sequence: CASSGRSNTEAFF. The CDR3 bases are TGTGCCAGCAGTGGGCGGAGTAACACTGAAGCTTTCTTT.

The genes are TRBV5-6 and TRBJ2-7; TRBD2 aligns across 13 bases. Germline lookup yields CDR1 SGHDT and CDR2 YYEEEE. With 4 bases clipped from V and 4 bases from J, the junction kept 5 bases outside the gene matches. The length of the CDR3 is 15 residues. CDR3 loop: CASSMTSGRWYEQYF. DNA for the CDR3: TGTGCCAGCAGCATGACTAGCGGGAGGTGGTACGAGCAGTACTTC.

V usage is TRBV2 and J usage is TRBJ1-2; TRBD1 agrees at 7 bases. CDR1 and CDR2 (germline): SNHLY, FYNNEI. The ends lost 11 bases at V and 4 bases at J; junction bases unmatched: 7. This CDR3 spans 12 amino acids. The CDR3 DNA follows: TGTGCCGTCTTTTGGGACAGCTATGGCTACACCTTC. As protein: CAVFWDSYGYTF.

The rearrangement joins TRBV12-3 or TRBV12-4 to TRBJ1-5; D gene uncertain. Trimming stripped 2 bases from V and 10 bases from J, with 9 bases between. The CDR3 spans 12 residues. This CDR3 reads CASSLLEQPQHF. The CDR3 coding sequence is TGTGCCAGCAGTTTACTAGAACAACCCCAGCATTTT.

This sequence joins TRBV6-2 or TRBV6-3 and TRBJ2-3; TRBD2 matches at 7 bases. V was clipped by 0 bases and J by 4 bases; unmatched bases: 4. Germline CDR1 is MNHEY and CDR2 is SVGEGT. The CDR3 totals 15 residues. The CDR3 DNA sequence: TGTGCCAGCAGTTACTCGAGCGGGGCACCAGATACGCAGTATTTT. It codes for CASSYSSGAPDTQYF.

This chain joins TRBV4-1 and TRBJ1-6; D is possibly TRBD1 (5 bases). Germline loops: CDR1 MGHRA, CDR2 YSYEKL. Trimming took 4 bases from V and 6 from J, leaving 16 bases between them. The length of the CDR3 is 16 residues. The CDR3 is CASSRGIISPNSPLHF. The CDR3 nucleotides read TGCGCCAGCAGCCGGGGCATTATTTCACCTAATTCACCCCTCCACTTT.

The chain combines TRBV3-1 (or the pseudogene TRBV3-2) with TRBJ2-1; D not certain. This CDR3 has 15 amino acids. The V end lost 6 bases, the J end lost 0 bases, and 12 bases lay between the germline ends. Germline V lookup: CDR1 LGHDT, CDR2 YNNKEL (reference sequence). CDR3 sequence reads: CASSPQDYSYNEQFF. In nucleotides, the CDR3 is TGTGCCAGCAGTCCTCAGGATTACTCCTACAATGAGCAGTTCTTC.

V is TRBV7-8 and J is TRBJ2-3; TRBD2 matches at 11 bases. Germline V CDR1 and CDR2: SGHVS, FQNEAQ. The CDR3 has 15 amino acids. V lost 5 bases and J lost 1; bases outside the gene matches: 2. CDR3 region: CASSELAGGTDTQYF. The CDR3 DNA sequence: TGTGCCAGCAGCGAACTAGCGGGAGGCACAGATACGCAGTATTTT.

The chain employs TRBV27 and TRBJ2-3; 7 nucleotides line up with TRBD2. Unmatched junction bases numbered 16, after V lost 8 bases and J lost 2 bases. The CDR3 extends over 17 amino acids. Germline V gene lookup returns CDR1 MNHEY and CDR2 SMNVEV (reference sequence). The CDR3 sequence is CASRPLASGILTDTQYF. CDR3 bases: TGTGCCAGCCGCCCCTTGGCTAGCGGAATACTCACAGATACGCAGTATTTT.

This clone was picked up one time. The chain couples TRBV9 to TRBJ2-3; D gene ambiguous. CDR1 is SGDLS and CDR2 is YYNGEE in the germline V gene. Trimming took 4 bases from V and 3 from J, leaving 9 bases between them. The CDR3 totals 13 residues. Here the CDR3 DNA reads TGTGCCAGCAGCCCCCCCCGGACAGATACGCAGTATTTT. Encoded protein: CASSPPRTDTQYF.

V is TRBV7-9 and J is TRBJ2-5, with no clear D. The V and J ends lost 3 bases and 0 bases respectively, with 5 bases between them. The CDR3 is 13 residues long. Germline V gene sequence: CDR1 SEHNR, CDR2 FQNEAQ (reference sequence). CDR3 loop: CASSFSNQETQYF. CDR3 bases: TGTGCCAGCAGCTTTTCAAACCAAGAGACCCAGTACTTC.

The chain uses TRBV27 and TRBJ1-1, with a tentative D call TRBD1 (6 bases). The CDR3 extends over 15 amino acids. V gave up 0 bases and J gave up 5 bases, with 13 bases separating them. Germline-derived CDR1 and CDR2 are MNHEY and SMNVEV (reference sequence). The CDR3: CASSLSQGFYTEAFF. For the CDR3, the DNA is TGTGCCAGCAGTTTATCGCAGGGGTTCTATACTGAAGCTTTCTTT.

This rearrangement joins TRBV3-1 (or the pseudogene TRBV3-2) to TRBJ2-5, with D possibly TRBD1 on 6 matching bases. Germline lookup yields CDR1 LGHDT and CDR2 YNNKEL (reference sequence). Trimming pared 3 bases from V and 4 bases from J, leaving 15 bases between. This CDR3 spans 15 amino acids. CDR3: CASSQVTGIGETQYF. As DNA, the CDR3 is TGTGCCAGCAGCCAGGTCACAGGGATAGGAGAGACCCAGTACTTC.

Written as DNA, the CDR3 is TGTGCCAGCAGCTTAGAACCGGGAGAGACATACGAGCAGTACTTC. Translated: CASSLEPGETYEQYF. J is TRBJ2-7 and V is TRBV11-2; a weak D match, TRBD2 (6 bases). The CDR3 is made up of 15 amino acids. Trimming stripped 0 bases from V and 4 bases from J, with 13 bases between. CDR1 and CDR2 (germline): SGHAT, FQNNGV.